The rows below give T cell receptor beta chains drawn from one sample of a study of early T cells in non-severe SARS-CoV-2 infection. Each CDR3 protein is one row after TCRdb ran MiXCR on the 5' RACE reads. Of tens of thousands of distinct CDR3 sequences in the sample, 9% are singletons; the top ten hold roughly an eighth. The sequenced sample was whole blood. The receptors were sampled from an adult who was a healthcare worker with PCR-confirmed SARS-CoV-2 infection or an uninfected control (not recorded which). CDR3s include the opening cysteine and the closing phenylalanine or tryptophan. A D gene is named only where the DNA matches it firmly. Clone sizes are given selectively: once, few, many, or a class where the clone is expanded.

d_gene,v_gene,abundance,j_gene,CDR3aa,CDR3nt
TRBD1,TRBV3-1,few,TRBJ2-7,CASSPGDRAYEQYF,TGTGCCAGCAGCCCCGGCGACAGGGCCTACGAGCAGTACTTC
TRBD2,TRBV24-1,many,TRBJ2-1,CATSSPGAGEYNEQFF,TGTGCCACCAGTTCTCCGGGAGCGGGGGAGTACAATGAGCAGTTCTTC
.,TRBV10-3,few,TRBJ1-5,CAIRSSNQPQHF,TGTGCCATCCGGAGTAGCAATCAGCCCCAGCATTTT
.,TRBV6-5,many,TRBJ2-2,CASRDTYRGTGELFF,TGTGCCAGCAGGGATACGTACCGGGGCACCGGGGAGCTGTTTTTT
.,TRBV29-1,few,TRBJ2-1,CSTGAFNEQFF,TGCAGCACTGGGGCCTTCAATGAGCAGTTCTTC
.,TRBV6-5,many,TRBJ1-3,CASSYSGGGNTIYF,TGTGCCAGCAGTTACTCGGGCGGCGGAAACACCATATATTTT
TRBD1,TRBV7-2,many,TRBJ1-5,CASSSVQGAGQPQHF,TGTGCCAGCAGCTCCGTACAGGGGGCGGGTCAGCCCCAGCATTTT
TRBD1,TRBV11-3,few,TRBJ2-5,CASSTGVDFQETQYF,TGTGCCAGCAGTACAGGGGTGGACTTCCAAGAGACCCAGTACTTC
TRBD2,TRBV2,.,TRBJ2-1,CASSGTRGNNEQFF,TGTGCCAGCAGTGGGACTAGGGGTAACAATGAGCAGTTCTTC
.,TRBV10-3,many,TRBJ1-5,CAIRQGRGQPQHF,TGTGCCATCAGGCAGGGACGTGGGCAGCCCCAGCATTTT
.,TRBV4-2,many,TRBJ1-1,CASSQGSTEITEAFF,TGTGCCAGCAGCCAAGGTTCGACCGAGATCACTGAAGCTTTCTTT